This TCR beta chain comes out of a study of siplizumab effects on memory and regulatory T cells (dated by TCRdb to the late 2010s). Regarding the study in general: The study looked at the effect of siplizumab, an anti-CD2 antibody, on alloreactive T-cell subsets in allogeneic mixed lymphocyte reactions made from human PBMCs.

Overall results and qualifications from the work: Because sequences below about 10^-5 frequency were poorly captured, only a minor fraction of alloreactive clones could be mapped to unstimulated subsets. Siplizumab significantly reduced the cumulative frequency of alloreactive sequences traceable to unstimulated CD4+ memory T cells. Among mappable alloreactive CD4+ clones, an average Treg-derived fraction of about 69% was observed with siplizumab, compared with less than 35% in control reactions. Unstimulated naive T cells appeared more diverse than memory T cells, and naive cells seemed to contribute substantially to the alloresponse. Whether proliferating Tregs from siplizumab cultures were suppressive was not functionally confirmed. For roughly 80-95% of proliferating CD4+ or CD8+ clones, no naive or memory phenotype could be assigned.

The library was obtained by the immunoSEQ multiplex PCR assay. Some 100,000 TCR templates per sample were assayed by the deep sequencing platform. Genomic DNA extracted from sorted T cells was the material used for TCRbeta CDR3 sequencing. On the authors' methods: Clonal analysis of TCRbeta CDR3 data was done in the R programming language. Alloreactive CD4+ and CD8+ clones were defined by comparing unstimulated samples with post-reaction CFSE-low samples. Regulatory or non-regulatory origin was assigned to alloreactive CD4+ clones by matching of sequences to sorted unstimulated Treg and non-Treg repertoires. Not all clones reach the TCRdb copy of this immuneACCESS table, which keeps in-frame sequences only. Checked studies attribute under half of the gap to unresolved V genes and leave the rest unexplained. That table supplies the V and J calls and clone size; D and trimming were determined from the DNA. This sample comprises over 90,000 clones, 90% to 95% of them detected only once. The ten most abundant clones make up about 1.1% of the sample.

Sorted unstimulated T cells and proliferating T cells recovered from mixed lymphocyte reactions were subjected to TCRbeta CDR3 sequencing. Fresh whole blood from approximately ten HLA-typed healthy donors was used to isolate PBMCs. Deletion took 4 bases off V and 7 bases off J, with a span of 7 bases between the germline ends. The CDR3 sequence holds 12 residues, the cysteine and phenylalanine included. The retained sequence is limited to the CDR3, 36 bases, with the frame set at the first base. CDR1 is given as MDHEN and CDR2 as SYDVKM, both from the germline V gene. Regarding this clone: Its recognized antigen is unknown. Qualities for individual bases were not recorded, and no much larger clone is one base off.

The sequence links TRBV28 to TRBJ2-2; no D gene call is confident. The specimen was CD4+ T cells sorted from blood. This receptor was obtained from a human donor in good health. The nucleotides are TGTGCCAGCAGTTCCGATCTCGGGGAGCTGTTTTTT. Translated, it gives CASSSDLGELFF.